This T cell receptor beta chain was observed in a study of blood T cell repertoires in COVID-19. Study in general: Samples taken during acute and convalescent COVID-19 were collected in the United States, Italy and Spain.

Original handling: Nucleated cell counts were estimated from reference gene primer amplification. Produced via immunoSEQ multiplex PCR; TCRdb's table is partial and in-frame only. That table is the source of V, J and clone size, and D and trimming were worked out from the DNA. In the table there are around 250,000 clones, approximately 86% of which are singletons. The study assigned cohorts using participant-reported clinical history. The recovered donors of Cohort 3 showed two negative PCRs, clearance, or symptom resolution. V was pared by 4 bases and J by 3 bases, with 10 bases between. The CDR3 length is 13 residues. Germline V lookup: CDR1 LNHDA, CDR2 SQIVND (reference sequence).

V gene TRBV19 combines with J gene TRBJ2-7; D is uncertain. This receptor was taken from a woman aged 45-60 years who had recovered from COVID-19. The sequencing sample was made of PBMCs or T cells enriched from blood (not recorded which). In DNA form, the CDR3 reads TGTGCCAGTAGTACCTTCCTCTACTACGAGCAGTACTTC. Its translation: CASSTFLYYEQYF. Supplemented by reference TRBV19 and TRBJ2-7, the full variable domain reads DGGITQSPKYLFRKEGQNVTLSCEQNLNHDAMYWYRQDPGQGLRLIYYSQIVNDFQKGDIAEGYSVSREKKESFPLTVTSAQKNPTAFYLCASSTFLYYEQYFGPGTRLTVT.